This TCR beta chain is drawn from a study of technical replicates of blood from a few donors. Produced via immunoSEQ multiplex PCR; TCRdb's table is partial and in-frame only. This sample has under 100,000 clones, with nearly 97% found just once. The CDR3 consists of 15 residues. V gave up 5 bases and J gave up 3 bases; unmatched junction bases: 6. CDR1 and CDR2 (germline): SSHAT, FNYEAQ (reference sequence). Input material: T cells isolated from PBMCs. This receptor was obtained from a human donor in good health. V and J are TRBV7-7 and TRBJ1-3; 8 positions agree with TRBD1. The chain's CDR3 is CASSLGQGGGNTIYF. The CDR3 DNA sequence: TGTGCCAGCAGCCTCGGACAGGGCGGTGGAAACACCATATATTTT. Using reference TRBV7-7 and TRBJ1-3 for the parts outside the CDR3, the full variable domain is GAGVSQSPRYKVTKRGQDVTLRCDPISSHATLYWYQQALGQGPEFLTYFNYEAQPDKSGLPSDRFSAERPEGSISTLTIQRTEQRDSAMYRCASSLGQGGGNTIYFGEGSWLTVV.